The next 16 T cell receptor beta chains were all read from a single sample in a study of T cells after yellow fever vaccination. TCRdb reprocessed the 5' RACE reads via MiXCR and lists one record per CDR3 protein. Altogether about 550,000 distinct CDR3 sequences are present, 19% being singletons, with the ten largest covering 14%. The source material was PBMCs, sampled 15 days after the yellow fever booster vaccination. The receptors derive from a young man who received the YFV17D yellow fever vaccine.

The V call is TRBV5-4, the J call TRBJ2-2; D remains unclear. Deletions cut 4 bases from V and 6 bases from J, with 13 bases between. CDR1 and CDR2 (germline): SGHNT, YYREEE (reference sequence). The CDR3 runs 14 residues. The CDR3 spells CASSHREESGELFF. CDR3 DNA: TGTGCCAGCAGCCATCGTGAGGAGTCCGGGGAGCTGTTTTTT.

This chain joins TRBV12-3 or TRBV12-4 and TRBJ2-7; TRBD1 aligns across 7 bases. The CDR3 consists of 13 residues. V shed 6 bases and J 4 bases; nucleotides not matched to a gene: 6. The CDR3 loop is CASSTETGYEQYF. The CDR3 DNA reads as TGTGCCAGCAGCACGGAGACAGGGTACGAGCAGTACTTC.

The rearrangement links TRBV12-3 or TRBV12-4 to TRBJ2-1, with D perhaps matching TRBD1 (6 bases). The CDR3 sequence is 11 residues long. V shed 8 bases and J shed 8 bases, with 10 bases lying between them. CDR3 residues: CASGQFYEQFF. For the CDR3, the DNA is TGTGCCAGCGGACAGTTCTATGAGCAGTTCTTC.

V is TRBV6-5 and J is TRBJ2-3; 7 positions match TRBD2. V lost 2 bases, J lost 3 bases, and 8 bases stayed unmatched. The germline gives CDR1 MNHEY, CDR2 SVGAGI. CDR3 size: 16 residues. The CDR3 sequence: CASSYTQRGGTDTQYF. The CDR3 region has the DNA TGTGCCAGCAGTTACACCCAAAGGGGAGGGACAGATACGCAGTATTTT.

The rearrangement links TRBV9 to TRBJ2-7; no firm D call. V dropped 0 bases and J dropped 6 bases, with 10 bases sitting between them. The CDR3 is 13 amino acids. Germline V lookup: CDR1 SGDLS, CDR2 YYNGEE. DNA for the CDR3: TGTGCCAGCAGCGTAGACACGCTGGGCGAGCAGTACTTC. Amino acid sequence: CASSVDTLGEQYF.

This clonotype was found a few times. The chain couples TRBV5-4 to TRBJ2-5, with D tentatively TRBD1 or TRBD2 (5 bases each). V lost 4 bases to trimming and J lost 3 bases, with 7 bases between them. This CDR3 is built from 12 residues. Looked up from germline, CDR1 is SGHNT and CDR2 is YYREEE (reference sequence). CDR3 bases: TGTGCCAGCAGCCAGGGAGAAGAGACCCAGTACTTC. Its protein product is CASSQGEETQYF.

This clonotype turned up a few times. V usage is TRBV28 and J usage is TRBJ2-7; TRBD2 aligns across 7 bases. The V gene's germline CDR1 is MDHEN and CDR2 SYDVKM. There are 16 residues in the CDR3. Germline trimming cut 1 base from V and 0 bases from J; bases unmatched to any gene: 6. Here the CDR3 DNA reads TGTGCCAGCAGTTTATACGGGAGGATCAACTCCTACGAGCAGTACTTC. Translated: CASSLYGRINSYEQYF.

This chain links TRBV6-5 with TRBJ1-2; 7 nucleotides match TRBD1. Germline loops: CDR1 MNHEY, CDR2 SVGAGI. The CDR3 loop spans 12 amino acids. V trimming: 9 bases; J trimming: 8 bases; junction bases outside the gene matches: 9. In nucleotides, the CDR3 is TGTGCCAGTCGAACAGGGGTTGTCGGCTACACCTTC. This sequence encodes CASRTGVVGYTF.

This chain links TRBV29-1 with TRBJ2-2; D is uncertain. V lost 3 bases, J lost 3 bases, and 11 bases lay in between. Germline V gives CDR1 SQVTM, CDR2 ANQGSEA. CDR3 size: 14 residues. The CDR3: CSVDGPTDTGELFF. In nucleotides, the CDR3 is TGCAGCGTTGATGGTCCCACGGACACCGGGGAGCTGTTTTTT.

V usage is TRBV28 and J usage is TRBJ2-2; 10 bases agree with TRBD2. Per germline, CDR1 MDHEN and CDR2 SYDVKM. The CDR3 runs 17 residues. The J segment lost 2 bases and the V segment lost 4 bases, leaving 7 bases of the junction unmatched. The CDR3 is CASSSSSGRLNTGELFF. The DNA for the CDR3 is TGTGCCAGCAGTTCGTCTAGCGGGAGACTAAACACCGGGGAGCTGTTTTTT.

This clonotype has more than one count but fewer than ten. The chain links TRBV20-1 to TRBJ1-2; the D is unclear. The CDR3 has 14 amino acids. In germline, CDR1 is DFQATT, CDR2 SNEGSKA (reference sequence). Trimming removed 1 base at V and 3 bases at J, with 12 bases between. Written as DNA, the CDR3 is TGCAGTGCTAGAGTCCCAGGCGCCCACTATGGCTACACCTTC. Its protein is CSARVPGAHYGYTF.

This chain links TRBV7-2 with TRBJ2-3; D is unresolved. The CDR3 totals 12 residues. V lost 2 bases and J 8 bases, leaving 8 bases between the germline ends. Germline CDR1 is SGHTA and CDR2 is FQGNSA. The CDR3 sequence: CASSLTAGTQYF. CDR3 nucleotides: TGTGCCAGCAGCTTAACAGCTGGTACGCAGTATTTT.

This clonotype was observed a few times. This chain uses TRBV12-3 or TRBV12-4 with TRBJ2-3, with no clear D. Between the trimmed V and J ends, which lost 3 bases and 7 bases, there was a span of 20 bases. The CDR3 has 16 residues. CDR3 residues: CASSFLPERKTHTQYF. The CDR3 DNA reads TGTGCCAGCAGTTTCCTCCCCGAGAGAAAGACCCATACGCAGTATTTT.

This clonotype occurred a few times. The chain couples TRBV7-2 to TRBJ2-5; D possibly matches TRBD1 or TRBD2 (5 bases each). The germline V and J ends were trimmed by 6 bases and 5 bases, with 16 bases remaining between them. CDR3 length: 14 residues. In germline, CDR1 is SGHTA, CDR2 FQGNSA. In nucleotides, the CDR3 is TGTGCCAGCAGGATTGTCGGGGCCGGGGAGACCCAGTACTTC. This encodes CASRIVGAGETQYF.

The chain recombines TRBV20-1 with TRBJ2-1, with 14 positions matching TRBD2. The CDR3 is 14 amino acids. The germline CDR1 and CDR2 sequences are DFQATT and SNEGSKA (reference sequence). Losses at the gene ends were 6 bases for V and 9 bases for J; bases not matched to a gene: 7. In nucleotides, the CDR3 is TGCAGTGCGGCGGGACTAGCGGGAGCCGTTGAGCAGTTCTTC. It specifies CSAAGLAGAVEQFF.

The chain couples TRBV28 to TRBJ2-1, with D possibly being TRBD2 (5 bases). The germline V gene has CDR1 MDHEN and CDR2 SYDVKM. The CDR3 length is 12 residues. The germline V and J ends were trimmed by 7 bases and 7 bases, with 11 bases remaining between them. CDR3 in DNA: TGTGCCAGCAAGGCCGGACTGAATGAGCAGTTCTTC. It translates to CASKAGLNEQFF.